One sample yielded the 26 T cell receptor beta chains listed below, sequenced in a study of shared clonotypes between healthy human individuals. Method: immunoSEQ multiplex PCR; TCRdb's copy keeps in-frame clones and lacks some. The profile covers more than 2,000,000 clones, with 90% to 95% appearing a single time and around 0.4% taken by the ten largest. Sequencing was carried out using naive CD4+ T cells from PBMCs. This sample's subset: CD45RA+ positively selected. Receptor source: a man aged 18-30 years in good health. Some clones in this sample may be carry-over from other donors' samples.

The V call is TRBV19, the J call TRBJ1-2, with D possibly TRBD1 on 5 matching bases. Germline V CDR1 and CDR2: LNHDA, SQIVND (reference sequence). V gave up 8 bases and J gave up 4 bases, with 8 bases separating them. The CDR3 loop spans 11 amino acids. Here the CDR3 DNA reads TGTGCCAGTGATGACAGCTATGGCTACACCTTC. It codes for CASDDSYGYTF.

The chain combines TRBV4-3 with TRBJ2-7; the D gene is possibly TRBD2 (5 bases). The CDR3 consists of 16 residues. V was clipped by 2 bases and J by 1 base, with 15 bases between them. Germline V gives CDR1 LGHNA, CDR2 YSLEER. For the CDR3, the DNA is TGCGCCAGCAGCCAAAGGAGCGGAGGCCCTTCCTACGAGCAGTACTTC. Its protein product is CASSQRSGGPSYEQYF.

V and J are TRBV15 and TRBJ1-1; the D gene is possibly TRBD1 (6 bases). Germline CDR1 and CDR2: LNHNV and YYDKDF (reference sequence). The CDR3 covers 13 residues. V gave up 11 bases and J gave up 1 base, with 14 bases separating them. The CDR3 spells CAQKMGANTEAFF. The CDR3 DNA is TGTGCCCAAAAGATGGGGGCGAACACTGAAGCTTTCTTT.

This chain uses TRBV28 with TRBJ2-7; 9 nucleotides agree with TRBD1. The CDR3 is 16 amino acids. V shed 4 bases and J 8 bases; nucleotides not matched to a gene: 15. Germline V gene lookup returns CDR1 MDHEN and CDR2 SYDVKM. The CDR3 region is CASSSTGGSRSLKQYF. DNA for the CDR3: TGTGCCAGCAGTTCGACAGGGGGATCTCGGAGTTTGAAGCAGTACTTC.

The V and J genes are TRBV6-5 and TRBJ2-1; 7 bases match TRBD2. V trimming: 6 bases; J trimming: 10 bases; junction bases outside the gene matches: 9. This CDR3 is 13 amino acids long. Germline-derived CDR1 and CDR2 are MNHEY and SVGAGI. The CDR3 loop is CASRGLVRAEQFF. CDR3 in DNA: TGTGCCAGCAGAGGACTAGTTCGGGCCGAGCAGTTCTTC.

The V call is TRBV7-2, the J call TRBJ2-1; D is uncertain. The CDR3 length is 12 residues. V was shortened by 4 bases and J by 7 bases, with 8 bases between the two germline ends. CDR1 and CDR2 from the germline V gene are SGHTA and FQGNSA. The CDR3, as DNA: TGTGCCAGCAGCTCCAACAGAAATGAGCAGTTCTTC. Its protein product is CASSSNRNEQFF.

On this clone itself: The identical CDR3 is also encoded by other nucleotide sequences in the sample. CDR3 amino acids: CASSPLSGSYNEQFF. CDR3 sequence (DNA): TGTGCCAGCTCACCTCTCTCCGGCTCCTACAATGAGCAGTTCTTC. The chain joins TRBV18 to TRBJ2-1; D gene ambiguous. The CDR3 length is 15 residues. Germline V gene sequence: CDR1 KGHSH, CDR2 LQKENI. The germline V and J ends were trimmed by 3 bases and 0 bases, with 9 bases remaining between them. Full variable domain (outside the CDR3, taken from reference TRBV18 and TRBJ2-1): NAGVMQNPRHLVRRRGQEARLRCSPMKGHSHVYWYRQLPEEGLKFMVYLQKENIIDESGMPKERFSAEFPKEGPSILRIQQVVRGDSAAYFCASSPLSGSYNEQFFGPGTRLTVL.

This clone has a single count. The rearrangement uses TRBV11-2 and TRBJ2-3; 9 bases map to TRBD1. After removal of 6 bases from V and 5 bases from J, the junction contained 6 bases not matched to a gene. CDR1 is SGHAT, CDR2 FQNNGV, per germline. The CDR3 has 14 residues. The CDR3 coding sequence is TGTGCCAGCAGACTCACAGGGGGCCTAGATACGCAGTATTTT. Protein product: CASRLTGGLDTQYF.

The rearrangement joins TRBV28 to TRBJ2-7, with 12 bases that match TRBD2. The CDR3 spans 15 residues. Losses at the gene ends were 6 bases for V and 4 bases for J; bases not matched to a gene: 7. Germline CDR1 reads MDHEN; CDR2 reads SYDVKM. CDR3 sequence (DNA): TGTGCCAGCAGATCTAGCGGGAGGGCCTGGTACGAGCAGTACTTC. It codes for CASRSSGRAWYEQYF.

This clone was counted once. V is TRBV5-4 and J is TRBJ2-3; TRBD2 agrees at 12 bases. The CDR3 length is 16 residues. Germline values: CDR1 SGHNT, CDR2 YYREEE (reference sequence). V shed 5 bases and J 6 bases; nucleotides not matched to a gene: 10. CDR3 region: CASRPGLAGGADTQYF. The CDR3 nucleotides read TGTGCCAGCAGACCGGGACTAGCGGGCGGTGCGGATACGCAGTATTTT.

The gene calls are TRBV11-1 and TRBJ2-3; 9 bases map to TRBD1. CDR3 size: 16 residues. J lost 2 bases, V lost 0 bases, and 3 bases had no gene match. Germline V gives CDR1 SGHAT, CDR2 FQDESV (reference sequence). CDR3 region: CASSLAGQGYTDTQYF. The CDR3 DNA reads as TGTGCCAGCAGCTTAGCGGGACAGGGCTACACAGATACGCAGTATTTT.

V usage is TRBV27 and J usage is TRBJ1-1; TRBD1 matches at 8 bases. Trimming cost V 6 bases and J 4 bases; bases outside gene matches: 4. The CDR3 spans 13 residues. Per the germline V gene, CDR1 is MNHEY and CDR2 is SMNVEV (reference sequence). The CDR3 loop is CASSRGLGTEAFF. Written as DNA, the CDR3 is TGTGCCAGCAGCAGGGGGCTGGGCACTGAAGCTTTCTTT.

The rearrangement uses TRBV5-6 and TRBJ1-3, with 7 bases fitting TRBD1. The CDR3 extends over 15 amino acids. The J segment lost 11 bases and the V segment lost 4 bases, leaving 15 bases of the junction unmatched. CDR1 and CDR2 from the germline V gene are SGHDT and YYEEEE. The CDR3 region is CASSPRDRRSGPIYF. The CDR3 DNA follows: TGTGCCAGCAGCCCCCGGGACAGACGAAGCGGTCCCATATATTTT. Full variable domain (outside the CDR3, taken from reference TRBV5-6 and TRBJ1-3): DAGVTQSPTHLIKTRGQQVTLRCSPKSGHDTVSWYQQALGQGPQFIFQYYEEEERQRGNFPDRFSGHQFPNYSSELNVNALLLGDSALYLCASSPRDRRSGPIYFGEGSWLTVV.

The DNA for the CDR3 is TGTGCCAGCAGCCACGCCGAGGGGGCCGGGGAGCTGTTTTTT. Translation gives CASSHAEGAGELFF. The chain couples TRBV7-3 to TRBJ2-2, with D possibly matching TRBD1 (6 bases). Germline V gene sequence: CDR1 SGHTA, CDR2 FQGTGA. This CDR3 is built from 14 residues. V dropped 5 bases and J dropped 6 bases, with 13 bases sitting between them.

The chain uses TRBV27 and TRBJ1-2; no clear D gene. Germline V gives CDR1 MNHEY, CDR2 SMNVEV (reference sequence). This CDR3 has 14 residues. V was pared by 11 bases and J by 3 bases, with 19 bases between. The CDR3 reads CASRADRRDYGYTF. The CDR3 DNA is TGTGCCTCGAGAGCAGACCGACGGGACTATGGCTACACCTTC.

This chain connects TRBV9 to TRBJ2-1; D is uncertain. V dropped 4 bases and J dropped 2 bases, with 16 bases sitting between them. This CDR3 spans 16 amino acids. Germline-derived CDR1 and CDR2 are SGDLS and YYNGEE. The CDR3 loop reads CASSPRGFDAYNEQFF. In DNA form, the CDR3 reads TGTGCCAGCAGCCCACGCGGTTTTGATGCCTACAATGAGCAGTTCTTC.

J is TRBJ1-1 and V is TRBV4-1; TRBD1 matches at 11 bases. This CDR3 comprises 20 residues. The germline gives CDR1 MGHRA, CDR2 YSYEKL. V lost 4 bases to trimming and J lost 4 bases; unmatched junction nucleotides: 20. CDR3 DNA: TGCGCCAGCAGCCGTAGATATCCTTCAGGACAGGGGGCCTTGGGCACTGAAGCTTTCTTT. It yields the protein CASSRRYPSGQGALGTEAFF.

The chain combines TRBV28 with TRBJ1-5; 9 positions match TRBD1. V was pared by 8 bases and J by 5 bases, with 4 bases of the junction left unmatched. CDR3 length: 13 amino acids. Germline lookup yields CDR1 MDHEN and CDR2 SYDVKM. The CDR3 loop is CASRGQGYQPQHF. The CDR3 nucleotides are TGTGCCAGCCGGGGACAGGGATATCAGCCCCAGCATTTT.

The V gene is TRBV13, the J gene TRBJ2-7, with 10 nucleotides matching TRBD2. The CDR3 totals 15 residues. The germline gives CDR1 PRHDT, CDR2 FYEKMQ (reference sequence). V was clipped by 5 bases and J by 1 base; unmatched bases: 5. The CDR3 coding sequence is TGTGCCAGCAGCGCCAGCGGGAGGGGGTCCTACGAGCAGTACTTC. It translates to CASSASGRGSYEQYF.

The gene calls are TRBV28 and TRBJ1-2; D is ambiguous. V shed 5 bases and J shed 6 bases, with 10 bases lying between them. There are 12 residues in the CDR3. Germline V gene lookup returns CDR1 MDHEN and CDR2 SYDVKM. CDR3 DNA sequence: TGTGCCAGCAGTCAACAAAAAAATGGCTACACCTTC. Amino acid sequence: CASSQQKNGYTF.

The chain employs TRBV18 and TRBJ2-6; possible D gene TRBD1, 6 bases. Germline-derived CDR1 and CDR2 are KGHSH and LQKENI. The CDR3 runs 15 residues. Deletions cut 6 bases from V and 3 bases from J, with 12 bases between. The CDR3 spells CASSLNRVGANVLTF. In DNA, the CDR3 is TGTGCCAGCTCCCTAAACAGGGTTGGGGCCAACGTCCTGACTTTC.

The CDR3 sequence is CASSLRVDQPQHF. DNA for the CDR3: TGTGCCAGTAGTTTAAGGGTCGATCAGCCCCAGCATTTT. The chain combines TRBV19 with TRBJ1-5; D is unclear. The CDR3 spans 13 residues. CDR1 is LNHDA, CDR2 SQIVND, per germline (reference sequence). The V and J ends lost 5 bases and 5 bases respectively, with 10 bases between them.

V is TRBV7-8 and J is TRBJ1-2; maybe TRBD1 (6 bases). This CDR3 is 16 amino acids long. Per germline, CDR1 SGHVS and CDR2 FQNEAQ. V lost 5 bases and J lost 2, with 18 bases in between. In DNA form, the CDR3 reads TGTGCCAGCAGCCAATCGAGACAGGATTCCAACTATGGCTACACCTTC. Protein sequence: CASSQSRQDSNYGYTF. Using reference TRBV7-8 and TRBJ1-2 for the parts outside the CDR3, the full variable domain is GAGVSQSPRYKVAKRGQDVALRCDPISGHVSLFWYQQALGQGPEFLTYFQNEAQLDKSGLPSDRFFAERPEGSVSTLKIQRTQQEDSAVYLCASSQSRQDSNYGYTFGSGTRLTVV.

The chain uses TRBV28 and TRBJ2-7; D ambiguous. In germline, CDR1 is MDHEN, CDR2 SYDVKM. The CDR3 has 15 amino acids. The V gene lost 3 bases and the J gene lost 3 bases, with 15 bases spanning the gap. CDR3 bases: TGTGCCAGCAGTTTCCAGTCCCGAACCCGCTACGAGCAGTACTTC. Its translation is CASSFQSRTRYEQYF.

The chain has TRBV28 and TRBJ2-7, with a possible D match to TRBD2 (5 bases). This CDR3 spans 13 amino acids. V lost 8 bases and J lost 3, with 14 bases in between. CDR1 and CDR2 from the germline V gene are MDHEN and SYDVKM. CDR3 bases: TGTGCCAGCGCGAGTGTTAGCGACTACGAGCAGTACTTC. Translating gives CASASVSDYEQYF.

The gene calls are TRBV15 and TRBJ1-5; tentatively, D is TRBD1 (5 bases). Germline values: CDR1 LNHNV, CDR2 YYDKDF (reference sequence). Trimming pared 6 bases from V and 7 bases from J, leaving 13 bases between. The CDR3 extends over 13 amino acids. The CDR3 sequence is CATSRRAGQPQHF. The CDR3 nucleotides are TGTGCCACCAGTCGCAGGGCTGGCCAGCCCCAGCATTTT.